This T cell receptor beta chain was captured in a study of T cells expressing NK-cell markers. The overall study: Sorted CD3+CD56+NKG2C+, CD3+CD56+NKG2C- and CD3+CD56-NKG2C+ T cells provided the TCR beta repertoires. With respect to HCMV, most of the eight sequenced donors were seropositive, and one was seronegative.

CDR3 length: 16 amino acids. The V gene's germline CDR1 is SGHRS and CDR2 YFSETQ. From the 5' RACE reads, TCRdb lists one entry per CDR3 protein and no DNA. The specimen's table records a few hundred thousand distinct CDR3 sequences. Details on this clonotype: The antigen remains unidentified.

Broader study findings: These same clonotypes (in several donors) also led the CD3+CD56-NKG2C+ fraction.

V is TRBV5-1 and J is TRBJ1-1; TCRdb's D gene call, TRBD1, goes unchecked for lack of DNA. This TCR was sampled from a man younger than 35 in good health. The sample comprised blood T cells: a sorted CD56 or NKG2C T cell subset, CD4+ or CD8+ T cells, or bulk PBMC T cells (not recorded which). This CDR3 is CASSETGGRKNTEAFF.